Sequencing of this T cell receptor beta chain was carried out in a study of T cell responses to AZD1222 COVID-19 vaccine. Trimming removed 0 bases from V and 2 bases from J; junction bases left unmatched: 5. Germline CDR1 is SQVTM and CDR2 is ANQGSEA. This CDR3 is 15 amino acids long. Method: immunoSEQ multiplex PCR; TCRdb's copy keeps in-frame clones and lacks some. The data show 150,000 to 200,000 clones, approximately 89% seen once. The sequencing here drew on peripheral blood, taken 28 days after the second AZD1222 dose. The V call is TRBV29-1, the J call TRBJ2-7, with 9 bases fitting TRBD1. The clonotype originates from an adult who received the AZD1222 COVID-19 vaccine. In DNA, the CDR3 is TGCAGCGTTGAAGAGTGGACAGGGGACACCTACGAGCAGTACTTC. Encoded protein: CSVEEWTGDTYEQYF.